The 21 T cell receptor beta chains below come from one sample, sequenced in a study of T cell repertoires in cytomegalovirus infection. Using its own MiXCR run on the reads, TCRdb lists one record per CDR3 protein. The sample holds 80,000 to 95,000 distinct CDR3 sequences; 25% to 35% are singletons and the top ten take approximately 75%. These receptors lack a known antigen. Sequences were derived from CD8+ T cells from cultured PBMCs, sampled from culture after CMV antigen stimulation. The source of these receptors is a human donor in good health (CMV status not recorded). Some clones in this sample may be carry-over from other donors' samples.

CDR3 protein: CASSQDPETYGYTF. The CDR3 DNA follows: TGTGCCAGCAGCCAAGATCCCGAGACCTATGGCTACACCTTC. The chain uses TRBV3-1 and TRBJ1-2; no clear D. The V gene lost 0 bases and the J gene lost 4 bases, with 9 bases spanning the gap. CDR3 size: 14 residues. The germline gives CDR1 LGHDT, CDR2 YNNKEL (reference sequence). The full variable domain, its missing parts supplied by reference TRBV3-1 and TRBJ1-2, is DTAVSQTPKYLVTQMGNDKSIKCEQNLGHDTMYWYKQDSKKFLKIMFSYNNKELIINETVPNRFSPKSPDKAHLNLHINSLELGDSAVYFCASSQDPETYGYTFGSGTRLTVV.

The chain joins TRBV6-2 or TRBV6-3 to TRBJ1-1, with 7 bases identical to TRBD1. Germline lookup yields CDR1 MNHEY and CDR2 SVGEGT. The CDR3 consists of 14 residues. V dropped 7 bases and J dropped 0; count of bases not matched to a gene: 5. The CDR3 DNA is TGTGCCAGCACCAGGGACAGCATGAACACTGAAGCTTTCTTT. Protein: CASTRDSMNTEAFF.

In DNA form, the CDR3 reads TGTGCCAGCAGCGTCGACGACAGGCTTTATGGCTACACCTTC. Translation: CASSVDDRLYGYTF. This chain links TRBV9 with TRBJ1-2, with TRBD1 as a possible D gene (6 bases). Trimming pared 2 bases from V and 5 bases from J, leaving 13 bases between. This CDR3 has 14 amino acids. The V gene's germline CDR1 is SGDLS and CDR2 YYNGEE.

A remark on this clonotype: A much larger clone lies a single base off, so this may be a read error. The V and J genes are TRBV7-6 and TRBJ1-6; D unresolved. Germline V gene sequence: CDR1 SGHVS, CDR2 FNYEAQ. CDR3 length: 13 residues. CDR3 loop: CASSVDVNSPLRF. DNA of the CDR3: TGTGCCAGCAGCGTGGACGTTAATTCACCCCTCCGCTTT.

The V gene is TRBV6-1, the J gene TRBJ2-7; 8 bases map to TRBD2. V lost 0 bases, J lost 0 bases, and 4 bases stayed unmatched. This CDR3 is 16 amino acids long. Per germline, CDR1 MNHNS and CDR2 SASEGT. Here the CDR3 reads CASSEAWRGDSYEQYF. The DNA for the CDR3 is TGTGCCAGCAGTGAAGCGTGGCGGGGGGACTCCTACGAGCAGTACTTC.

V and J are TRBV27 and TRBJ1-4, with no clear D. From germline, CDR1 is MNHEY and CDR2 SMNVEV (reference sequence). V lost 4 bases and J lost 8, with 8 bases in between. The CDR3 consists of 12 residues. Here the CDR3 DNA reads TGTGCCAGCAGTTCGGGGTGGGAAAAACTGTTTTTT. Translation gives CASSSGWEKLFF. The whole variable domain, remainder taken from reference TRBV27 and TRBJ1-4, is EAQVTQNPRYLITVTGKKLTVTCSQNMNHEYMSWYRQDPGLGLRQIYYSMNVEVTDKGDVPEGYKVSRKEKRNFPLILESPSPNQTSLYFCASSSGWEKLFFGSGTQLSVL.

Ten or more counts support this clonotype. The chain uses TRBV7-2 and TRBJ1-2, with 9 positions matching TRBD1. Germline CDR1 reads SGHTA; CDR2 reads FQGNSA. The J segment lost 4 bases and the V segment lost 5 bases, leaving 8 bases of the junction unmatched. The CDR3 runs to 15 residues. CDR3 DNA: TGTGCCAGCAGCCCCGAGGGACAGGGTACCTATGGCTACACCTTC. Amino acid sequence: CASSPEGQGTYGYTF. Together with reference TRBV7-2 and TRBJ1-2, the CDR3 gives the full variable domain: GAGVSQSPSNKVTEKGKDVELRCDPISGHTALYWYRQSLGQGLEFLIYFQGNSAPDKSGLPSDRFSAERTGGSVSTLTIQRTQQEDSAVYLCASSPEGQGTYGYTFGSGTRLTVV.

The chain links TRBV7-9 to TRBJ1-1; 8 positions agree with TRBD1. The V and J ends lost 3 bases and 5 bases, in that order; junction bases with no gene match: 8. This CDR3 spans 15 amino acids. Germline-derived CDR1 and CDR2 are SEHNR and FQNEAQ (reference sequence). CDR3 region: CASSFPDRVETEAFF. The CDR3 DNA follows: TGTGCCAGCAGCTTCCCGGACAGGGTCGAGACTGAAGCTTTCTTT.

This clonotype was counted a few times. This chain joins TRBV10-3 and TRBJ2-1, with D maybe TRBD2 (5 bases). The germline V and J ends were trimmed by 4 bases and 8 bases, with 12 bases remaining between them. This CDR3 spans 13 amino acids. Germline V gene sequence: CDR1 ENHRY, CDR2 SYGVKD. The CDR3 is CAISALGRDEQFF. The DNA for the CDR3 is TGTGCCATCAGTGCACTAGGGCGGGATGAGCAGTTCTTC.

The V call is TRBV7-9, the J call TRBJ2-3, with a weak D call TRBD2 (5 bases). The V end lost 6 bases, the J end lost 7 bases, and 11 bases lay between the germline ends. Germline V gene sequence: CDR1 SEHNR, CDR2 FQNEAQ (reference sequence). CDR3 length: 12 amino acids. CDR3 amino acids: CASSPPGNTQYF. CDR3 DNA: TGTGCCAGCAGTCCCCCGGGGAATACGCAGTATTTT.

This clonotype was counted ten times or more. The chain carries TRBV27 and TRBJ1-6; D gene ambiguous. The CDR3 runs 15 residues. Germline CDR1 reads MNHEY; CDR2 reads SMNVEV (reference sequence). Trimming left V 2 bases short and J 6 bases short, with 11 bases between. Here the CDR3 reads CASSLAFLSNSPLHF. The CDR3 bases are TGTGCCAGCAGTTTAGCCTTTCTCAGTAATTCACCCCTCCACTTT.

The rearrangement uses TRBV19 and TRBJ1-1; D is undetermined. CDR3 length: 12 residues. CDR1 LNHDA and CDR2 SQIVND come from the germline V gene (reference sequence). The germline V and J ends were trimmed by 5 bases and 5 bases, with 9 bases remaining between them. CDR3: CASSVSLTEAFF. In DNA, the CDR3 is TGTGCCAGTAGTGTCTCTTTAACTGAAGCTTTCTTT. Full variable domain (outside the CDR3, taken from reference TRBV19 and TRBJ1-1): DGGITQSPKYLFRKEGQNVTLSCEQNLNHDAMYWYRQDPGQGLRLIYYSQIVNDFQKGDIAEGYSVSREKKESFPLTVTSAQKNPTAFYLCASSVSLTEAFFGQGTRLTVV.

The CDR3 protein is CASSYTPGSGETQYF. CDR3 coding DNA: TGTGCCAGCAGTTACACCCCGGGGTCGGGGGAGACCCAGTACTTC. This chain joins TRBV6-8 and TRBJ2-5, with a possible D match to TRBD2 (5 bases). In germline, CDR1 is MNHGY, CDR2 SAAAGT. Deletions cut 2 bases from V and 5 bases from J, with 15 bases between. The CDR3 has 15 residues.

The genes are TRBV27 and TRBJ2-1, with D uncertain. Germline V CDR1 and CDR2: MNHEY, SMNVEV (reference sequence). The CDR3 contains 14 residues. Trimming took off 7 bases at V and 0 bases at J, with 10 bases between the two ends. CDR3 sequence: CASTASSSYNEQFF. The CDR3 DNA is TGTGCCAGCACGGCTTCGAGCTCCTACAATGAGCAGTTCTTC.

This clonotype appeared a few times. This sequence joins TRBV20-1 and TRBJ1-5, with 7 bases fitting TRBD1. The CDR3 sequence is 15 residues long. The J segment lost 0 bases and the V segment lost 6 bases, leaving 8 bases of the junction unmatched. Germline-derived CDR1 and CDR2 are DFQATT and SNEGSKA (reference sequence). The CDR3 reads CSAGDRTFSNQPQHF. CDR3 sequence (DNA): TGCAGTGCCGGGGACAGAACCTTTAGCAATCAGCCCCAGCATTTT.

J is TRBJ2-3 and V is TRBV20-1; 7 bases map to TRBD2. Looked up from germline, CDR1 is DFQATT and CDR2 is SNEGSKA (reference sequence). With 4 bases clipped from V and 2 bases from J, the junction kept 21 bases outside the gene matches. This CDR3 has 19 residues. The chain's CDR3 is CSATTVGVVSRGTTDTQYF. The CDR3 region has the DNA TGCAGTGCTACCACCGTGGGGGTGGTCTCGCGGGGGACCACAGATACGCAGTATTTT.

The chain uses TRBV28 and TRBJ1-5; possibly TRBD1 for D (5 bases). CDR3 length equals 14 residues. Germline CDR1 is MDHEN and CDR2 is SYDVKM. V lost 6 bases, J lost 4 bases, and 13 bases lay in between. Here the CDR3 reads CASRVGVGNQPQHF. The DNA of the CDR3 is TGTGCCAGCAGGGTGGGGGTTGGGAATCAGCCCCAGCATTTT.

This clonotype was observed once. The chain combines TRBV9 with TRBJ1-6, with D unclear. V was shortened by 3 bases and J by 4 bases, with 11 bases between the two germline ends. Germline assignment: CDR1 SGDLS and CDR2 YYNGEE. The CDR3 loop spans 15 amino acids. This CDR3 reads CASSDGLPYNSPLHF. DNA of the CDR3: TGTGCCAGCAGCGACGGCCTACCATATAATTCACCCCTCCACTTT.

This chain joins TRBV7-6 and TRBJ2-1; TRBD1 aligns across 7 bases. J was trimmed by 6 bases and V by 7 bases; bases with no gene match: 9. The CDR3 has 14 amino acids. CDR1 and CDR2 from the germline V gene are SGHVS and FNYEAQ. The CDR3 DNA follows: TGTGCCAGCACCCAGACGTCAGGGGGCAATGAGCAGTTCTTC. As protein: CASTQTSGGNEQFF.

This clonotype was detected a few times. V usage is TRBV7-9 and J usage is TRBJ2-4; D possibly uses TRBD1 or TRBD2 (5 bases each). This CDR3 spans 16 amino acids. Germline loops: CDR1 SEHNR, CDR2 FQNEAQ (reference sequence). Trimming left V 4 bases short and J 5 bases short, with 18 bases between. The CDR3 region has the DNA TGTGCCAGCAGCTCTCGGGAACGAGGGGAGCAAAACATTCAGTACTTC. Translating gives CASSSRERGEQNIQYF.

This clonotype has only a few counts. This chain uses TRBV7-8 with TRBJ2-1; no definite D call. Trimming removed 5 bases at V and 7 bases at J, with 9 bases between. Germline V gene sequence: CDR1 SGHVS, CDR2 FQNEAQ. This CDR3 is built from 12 residues. CDR3 DNA sequence: TGTGCCAGCAGCGACGCTGAGAATGAGCAGTTCTTC. This sequence encodes CASSDAENEQFF.